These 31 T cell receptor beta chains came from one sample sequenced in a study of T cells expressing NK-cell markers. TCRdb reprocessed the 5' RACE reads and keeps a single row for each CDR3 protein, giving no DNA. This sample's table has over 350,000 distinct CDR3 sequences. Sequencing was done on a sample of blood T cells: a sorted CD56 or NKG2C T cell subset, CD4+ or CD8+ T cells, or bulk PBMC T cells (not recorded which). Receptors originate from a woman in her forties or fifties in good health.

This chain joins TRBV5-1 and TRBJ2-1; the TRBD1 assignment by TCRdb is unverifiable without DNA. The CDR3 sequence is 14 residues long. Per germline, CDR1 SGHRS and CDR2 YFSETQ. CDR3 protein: CASSSLDRVNEQFF.

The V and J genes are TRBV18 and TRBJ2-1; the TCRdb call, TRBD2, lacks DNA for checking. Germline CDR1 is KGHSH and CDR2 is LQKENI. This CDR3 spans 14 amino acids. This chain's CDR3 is CASSPREESLGQFF. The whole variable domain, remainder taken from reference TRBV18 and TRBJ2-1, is NAGVMQNPRHLVRRRGQEARLRCSPMKGHSHVYWYRQLPEEGLKFMVYLQKENIIDESGMPKERFSAEFPKEGPSILRIQQVVRGDSAAYFCASSPREESLGQFFGPGTRLTVL.

CDR3 in amino acids: CASSLEGGYEQYF. The chain has TRBV6-4 and TRBJ2-7; absent DNA, TCRdb's TRBD1 call cannot be checked. The CDR3 spans 13 residues. The V gene's germline CDR1 is MRHNA and CDR2 SNTAGT.

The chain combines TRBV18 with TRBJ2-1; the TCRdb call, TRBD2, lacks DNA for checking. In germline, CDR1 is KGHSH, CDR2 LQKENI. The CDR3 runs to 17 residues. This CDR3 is CASSPRQLAGGLNEQFF.

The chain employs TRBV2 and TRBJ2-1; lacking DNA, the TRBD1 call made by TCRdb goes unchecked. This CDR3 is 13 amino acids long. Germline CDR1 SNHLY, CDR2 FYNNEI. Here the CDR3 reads CARDSPPYNEQFF.

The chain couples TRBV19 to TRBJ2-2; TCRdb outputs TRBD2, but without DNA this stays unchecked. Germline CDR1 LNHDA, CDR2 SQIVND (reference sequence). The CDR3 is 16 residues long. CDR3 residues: CASSIGREAHTGELFF.

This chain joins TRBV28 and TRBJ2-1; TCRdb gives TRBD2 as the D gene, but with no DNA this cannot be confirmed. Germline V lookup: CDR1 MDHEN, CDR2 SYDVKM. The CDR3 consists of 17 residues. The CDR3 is CASSLMSSGKPYNEQFF.

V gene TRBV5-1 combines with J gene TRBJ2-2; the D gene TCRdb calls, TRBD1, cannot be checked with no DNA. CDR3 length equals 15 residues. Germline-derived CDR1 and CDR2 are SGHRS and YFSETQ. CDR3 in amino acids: CASRGVEVSAGELFF.

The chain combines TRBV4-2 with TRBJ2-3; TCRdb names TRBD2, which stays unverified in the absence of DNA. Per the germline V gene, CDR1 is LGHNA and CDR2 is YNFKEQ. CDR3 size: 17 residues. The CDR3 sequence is CASSQQTSGPSTDTQYF.

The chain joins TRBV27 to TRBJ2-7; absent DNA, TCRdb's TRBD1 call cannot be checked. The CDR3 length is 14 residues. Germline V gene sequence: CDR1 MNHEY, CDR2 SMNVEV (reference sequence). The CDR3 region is CASSFGQGAREQYF.

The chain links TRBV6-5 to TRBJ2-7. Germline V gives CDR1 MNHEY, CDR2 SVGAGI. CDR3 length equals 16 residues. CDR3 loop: CASSYSQQILPYEQYF.

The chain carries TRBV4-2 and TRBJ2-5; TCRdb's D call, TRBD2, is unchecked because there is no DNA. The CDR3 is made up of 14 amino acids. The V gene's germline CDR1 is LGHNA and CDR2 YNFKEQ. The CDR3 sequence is CASSQLSAEETQYF.

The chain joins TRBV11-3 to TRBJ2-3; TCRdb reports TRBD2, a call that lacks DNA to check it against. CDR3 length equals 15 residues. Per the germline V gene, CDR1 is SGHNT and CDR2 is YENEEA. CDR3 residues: CASSRLAVSTDTQYF.

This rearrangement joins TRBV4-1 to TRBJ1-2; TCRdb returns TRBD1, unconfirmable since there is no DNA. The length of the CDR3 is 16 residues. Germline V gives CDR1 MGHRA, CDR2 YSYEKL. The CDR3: CASSPTPGTGGYGYTF.

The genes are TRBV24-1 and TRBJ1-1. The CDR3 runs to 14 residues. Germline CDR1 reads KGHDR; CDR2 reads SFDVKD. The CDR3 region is CATSDPSRPTEAFF.

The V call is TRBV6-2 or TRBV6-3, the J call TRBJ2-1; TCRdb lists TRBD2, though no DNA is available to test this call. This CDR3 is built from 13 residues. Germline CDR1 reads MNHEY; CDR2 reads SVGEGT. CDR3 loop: CASNQAGYNEQFF.

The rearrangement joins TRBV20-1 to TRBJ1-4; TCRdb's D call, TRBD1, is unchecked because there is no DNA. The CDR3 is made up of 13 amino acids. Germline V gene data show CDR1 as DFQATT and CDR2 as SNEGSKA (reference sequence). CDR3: CSASRSGGEKLFF.

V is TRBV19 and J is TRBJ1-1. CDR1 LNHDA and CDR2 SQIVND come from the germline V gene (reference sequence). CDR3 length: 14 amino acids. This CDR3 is CASSKQSMNTEAFF.

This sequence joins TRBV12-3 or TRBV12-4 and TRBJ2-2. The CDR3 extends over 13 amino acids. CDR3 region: CASTTVLTGELFF.

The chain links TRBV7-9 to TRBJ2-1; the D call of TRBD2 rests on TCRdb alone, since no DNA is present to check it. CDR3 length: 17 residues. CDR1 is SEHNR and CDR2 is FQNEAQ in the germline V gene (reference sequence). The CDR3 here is CASSWRKASGSINEQFF.

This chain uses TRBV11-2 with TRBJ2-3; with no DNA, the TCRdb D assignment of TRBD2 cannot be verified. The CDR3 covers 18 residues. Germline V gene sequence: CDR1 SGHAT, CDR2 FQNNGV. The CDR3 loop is CASSLDGASGRSADTQYF.

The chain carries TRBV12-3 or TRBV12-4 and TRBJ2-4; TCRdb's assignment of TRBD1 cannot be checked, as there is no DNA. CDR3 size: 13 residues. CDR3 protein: CASSLRGPNIQYF.

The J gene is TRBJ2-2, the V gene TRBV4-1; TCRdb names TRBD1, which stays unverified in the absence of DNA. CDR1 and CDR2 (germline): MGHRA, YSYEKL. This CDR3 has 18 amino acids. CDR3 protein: CASSRGTAFTSNTGELFF.

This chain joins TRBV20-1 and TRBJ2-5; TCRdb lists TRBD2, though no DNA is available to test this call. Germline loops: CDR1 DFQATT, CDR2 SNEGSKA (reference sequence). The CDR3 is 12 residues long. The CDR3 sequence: CSASQGEGPQYF.

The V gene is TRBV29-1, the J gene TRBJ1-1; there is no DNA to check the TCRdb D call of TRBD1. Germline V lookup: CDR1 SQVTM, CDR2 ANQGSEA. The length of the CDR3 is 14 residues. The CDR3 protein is CSVGILGQGLEAFF.

The CDR3 sequence: CSARRGEYYGYTF. J is TRBJ1-2 and V is TRBV29-1; there is no DNA to check the TCRdb D call of TRBD1. In germline, CDR1 is SQVTM, CDR2 ANQGSEA. The length of the CDR3 is 13 residues. Full variable domain (rest looked up from reference TRBV29-1 and TRBJ1-2): SAVISQKPSRDICQRGTSLTIQCQVDSQVTMMFWYRQQPGQSLTLIATANQGSEATYESGFVIDKFPISRPNLTFSTLTVSNMSPEDSSIYLCSARRGEYYGYTFGSGTRLTVV.

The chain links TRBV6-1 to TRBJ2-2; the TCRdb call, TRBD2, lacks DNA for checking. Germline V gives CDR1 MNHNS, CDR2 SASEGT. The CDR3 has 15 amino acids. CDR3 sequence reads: CASRRLAGGSGELFF.

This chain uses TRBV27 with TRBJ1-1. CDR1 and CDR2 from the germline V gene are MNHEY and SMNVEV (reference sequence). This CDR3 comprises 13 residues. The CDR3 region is CASRGTANTEAFF.

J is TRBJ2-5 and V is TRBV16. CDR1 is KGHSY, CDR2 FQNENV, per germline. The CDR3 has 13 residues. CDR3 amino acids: CASSQLSRSDQYF.

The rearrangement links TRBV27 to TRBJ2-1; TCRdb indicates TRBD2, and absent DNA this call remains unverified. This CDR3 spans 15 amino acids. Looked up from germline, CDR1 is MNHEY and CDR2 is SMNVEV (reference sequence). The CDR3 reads CASRLSLAGNNEQFF.

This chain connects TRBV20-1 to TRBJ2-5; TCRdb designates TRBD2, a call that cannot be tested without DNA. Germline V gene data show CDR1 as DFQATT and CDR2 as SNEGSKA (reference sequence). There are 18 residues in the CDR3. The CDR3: CSARDWSTSGRPVETQYF.